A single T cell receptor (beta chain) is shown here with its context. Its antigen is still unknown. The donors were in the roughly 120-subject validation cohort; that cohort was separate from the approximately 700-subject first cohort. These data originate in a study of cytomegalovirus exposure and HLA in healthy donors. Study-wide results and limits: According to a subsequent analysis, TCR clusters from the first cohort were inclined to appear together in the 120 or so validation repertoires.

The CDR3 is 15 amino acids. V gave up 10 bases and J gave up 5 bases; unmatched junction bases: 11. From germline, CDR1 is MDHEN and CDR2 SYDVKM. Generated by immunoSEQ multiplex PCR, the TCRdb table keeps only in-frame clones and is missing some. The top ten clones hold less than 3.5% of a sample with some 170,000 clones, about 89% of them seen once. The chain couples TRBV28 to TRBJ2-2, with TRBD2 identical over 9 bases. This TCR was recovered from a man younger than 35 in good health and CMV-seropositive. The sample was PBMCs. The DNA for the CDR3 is TGTGCCACTCTCTTATGGACTAGCGATACCGGGGAGCTGTTTTTT. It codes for CATLLWTSDTGELFF.